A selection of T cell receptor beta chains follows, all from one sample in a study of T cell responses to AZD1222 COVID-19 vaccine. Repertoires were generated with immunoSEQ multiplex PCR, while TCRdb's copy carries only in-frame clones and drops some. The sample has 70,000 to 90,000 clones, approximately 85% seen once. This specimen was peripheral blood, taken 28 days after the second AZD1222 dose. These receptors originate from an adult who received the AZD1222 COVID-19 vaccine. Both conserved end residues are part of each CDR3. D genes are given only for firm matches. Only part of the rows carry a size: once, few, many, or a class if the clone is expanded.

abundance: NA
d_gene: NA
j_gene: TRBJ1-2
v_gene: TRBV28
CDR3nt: TGTGCCAGCAGTTCCGCCGGGGCCCCTGGGAATGGCTACACCTTC
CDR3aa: CASSSAGAPGNGYTF

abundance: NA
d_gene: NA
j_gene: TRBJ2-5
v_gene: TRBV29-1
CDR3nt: TGCAGCGTTGATGGTGTCGAGACCCAGTACTTC
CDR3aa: CSVDGVETQYF

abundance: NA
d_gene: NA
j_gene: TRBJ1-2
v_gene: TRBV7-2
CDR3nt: TGTGCCAGCAGGCCCACAGGAGTCTATGGCTACACCTTC
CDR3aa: CASRPTGVYGYTF

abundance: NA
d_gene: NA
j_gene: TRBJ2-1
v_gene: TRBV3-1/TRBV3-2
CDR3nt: TGTGCCAGCAGCCGAGGTTTGAGACAGAGATACAATGAGCAGTTCTTC
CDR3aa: CASSRGLRQRYNEQFF

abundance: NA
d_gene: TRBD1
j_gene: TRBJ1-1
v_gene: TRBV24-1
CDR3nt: TGTGCCACCAGTGACCCTGGACAGGTGACAGCTTTCTTT
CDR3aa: CATSDPGQVTAFF

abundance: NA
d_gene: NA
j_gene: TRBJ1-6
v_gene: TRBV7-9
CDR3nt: TGTGCCAGCAGCTTATCGACAGGCTATAATTCACCCCTCCACTTT
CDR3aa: CASSLSTGYNSPLHF

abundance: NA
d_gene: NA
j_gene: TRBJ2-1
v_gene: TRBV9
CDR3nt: TGTGCCAGCAGCGCTTTAACTAGCACATACAATGAGCAGTTCTTC
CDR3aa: CASSALTSTYNEQFF

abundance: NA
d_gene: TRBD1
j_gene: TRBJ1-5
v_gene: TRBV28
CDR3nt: TGTGCCAGCAGTTTAGCAGGACAGGGGTCTCAGCCCCAGCATTTT
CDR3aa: CASSLAGQGSQPQHF

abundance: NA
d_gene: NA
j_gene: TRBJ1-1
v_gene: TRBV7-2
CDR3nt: TGTGCCAGCAGCCCGAAAACTTTGATTGTATCCTTCTTT
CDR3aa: CASSPKTLIVSFF

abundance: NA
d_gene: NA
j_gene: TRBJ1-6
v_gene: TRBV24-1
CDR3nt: TGTGCCACCTTACGGGCCGGTGTGAATTCACCCCTCCACTTT
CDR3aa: CATLRAGVNSPLHF

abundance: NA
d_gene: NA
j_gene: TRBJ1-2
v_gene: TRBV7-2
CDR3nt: TGTGCCAGCTCAGACACCCCCTATGGCTACACCTTC
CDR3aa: CASSDTPYGYTF

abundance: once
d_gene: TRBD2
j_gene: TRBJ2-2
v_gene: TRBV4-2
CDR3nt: TGTGCCAGCAGCCCGAGGACTAGCGGGGGTACCACCGGGGAGCTGTTTTTT
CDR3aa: CASSPRTSGGTTGELFF

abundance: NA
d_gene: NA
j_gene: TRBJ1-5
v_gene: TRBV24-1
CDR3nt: TGTGCCACCAGTGATTTTAAGGACAGATATAGCAATCAGCCCCAGCATTTT
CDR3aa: CATSDFKDRYSNQPQHF

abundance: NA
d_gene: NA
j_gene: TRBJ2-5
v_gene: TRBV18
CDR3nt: TGTGCCAGCTCAACGCTCCTCCAAGAGACCCAGTACTTC
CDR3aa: CASSTLLQETQYF

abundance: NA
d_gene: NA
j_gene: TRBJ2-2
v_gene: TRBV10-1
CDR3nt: TGCGCCAGCAGGGACGAGAACACCGGGGAGCTGTTTTTT
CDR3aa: CASRDENTGELFF

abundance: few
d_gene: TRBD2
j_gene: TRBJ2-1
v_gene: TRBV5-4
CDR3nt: TGTGCCAGCCCCTGGGGCGGGAGGAATGAGCAGTTCTTC
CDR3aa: CASPWGGRNEQFF

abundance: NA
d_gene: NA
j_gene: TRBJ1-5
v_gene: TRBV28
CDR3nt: TGTGCCAGCAGTTTATCGGGGGTAGGGAGCAATCAGCCCCAGCATTTT
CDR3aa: CASSLSGVGSNQPQHF

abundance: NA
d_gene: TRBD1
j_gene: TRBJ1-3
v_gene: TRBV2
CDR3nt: TGTGCCAGCAGTTTGAAGGACAGGGGTGGAAACACCATATATTTT
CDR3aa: CASSLKDRGGNTIYF